This record looks at one T cell receptor beta chain sequence and its context. The data were produced by immunoSEQ multiplex PCR, yet TCRdb's version contains in-frame clones alone and is incomplete. The data contain over 2,000,000 clones, just under 95% of them singletons. The naive CD8 subset, CD45RO-negative cells positively selected for CCR7, excluded terminally differentiated effector memory CD45RA+ cells. CDR1 SGHKS and CDR2 YYEKEE come from the germline V gene (reference sequence). This CDR3 comprises 14 residues. The V and J ends lost 4 bases and 4 bases respectively, with 15 bases between them. The data were taken from a study of shared clonotypes between healthy human individuals.

The origin of this receptor is a man aged 18 to 30 in good health. Some clones in this sample may be carry-over from other donors' samples. Sequenced sample: naive CD8+ T cells from PBMCs. The V gene is TRBV5-5, the J gene TRBJ2-7; D might be TRBD1 (6 bases). The chain's CDR3 is CASSPGQRLYEQYF. The CDR3 coding sequence is TGTGCCAGCAGCCCCGGACAGCGACTATACGAGCAGTACTTC.